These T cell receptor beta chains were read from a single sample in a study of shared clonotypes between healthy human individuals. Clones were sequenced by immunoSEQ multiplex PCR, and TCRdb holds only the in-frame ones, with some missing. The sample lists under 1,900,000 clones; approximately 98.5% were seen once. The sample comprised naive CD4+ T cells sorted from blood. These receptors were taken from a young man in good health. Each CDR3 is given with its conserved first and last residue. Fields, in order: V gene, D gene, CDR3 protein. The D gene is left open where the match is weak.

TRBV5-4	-	CASSLDLANTEAFF
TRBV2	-	CASSAGSPYGYTF
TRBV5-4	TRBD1	CASSVTGMNTEAFF
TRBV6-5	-	CASSQSGPSYNEQFF
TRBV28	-	CASLKGGDTEAFF
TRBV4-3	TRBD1	CASSHFRGGRAEQYF
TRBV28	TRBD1	CASQQGPGYNEQFF
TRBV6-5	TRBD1	CASSKDRATEAFF
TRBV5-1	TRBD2	CASCWREGLEQYF
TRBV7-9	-	CASSFRGGQETQYF
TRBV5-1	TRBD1	CASSLEGQGAPFEQYF
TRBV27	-	CASRPIRGAGNQPQHF
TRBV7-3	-	CASSPSSGELFF
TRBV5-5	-	CASSPLASSTGELFF
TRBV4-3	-	CASSQVRTGELFF
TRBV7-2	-	CASSLVGDRNQPQHF
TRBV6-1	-	CASSAAGENTIYF
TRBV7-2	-	CASTPHPDSSYNEQFF
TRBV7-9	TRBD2	CASSPRGNKNIQYF